This record concerns one TCR beta chain sequence. This specimen comes from a study of blood T cell repertoires in COVID-19. Overall study: Material from acute and convalescent COVID-19 was sourced from the United States, Italy and Spain. T cells, B-cell-depleted T cells, or PBMCs supplied cDNA or gDNA.

The CDR3 has 16 residues. In germline, CDR1 is SGHRS, CDR2 YFSETQ. V shed 0 bases and J shed 4 bases, with 16 bases lying between them. How the authors handled the data: Amplification of reference gene primers provided the estimated nucleated cell counts. Profiling relied on immunoSEQ multiplex PCR, and the TCRdb table lists in-frame clones only, not all of them. From that table come the V and J calls and clone size; the DNA was used to work out D and trimming. The table records roughly 360,000 clones, roughly 77% of them present only once. The clonotype originates from a human donor with acute or convalescent COVID-19. The donor label of this sample is uncertain. Specimen: peripheral blood. V usage is TRBV5-1 and J usage is TRBJ1-1; TRBD1 is a possible D gene (5 bases). The DNA for the CDR3 is TGCGCCAGCAGCTTGGAGGGGTCCCTCATGGCCACTGAAGCTTTCTTT. Protein sequence: CASSLEGSLMATEAFF.